Presented here are 26 T cell receptor beta chains from one specimen sequenced in a study of blood T cell repertoires in COVID-19 (dated by TCRdb to about 2020). Preparation of the library involved the immunoSEQ multiplex PCR assay. In its TCRdb copy, this immuneACCESS table keeps in-frame sequences only and misses some clones. Where compared with another copy, unresolved V genes explain less than half of these, and the others have no known cause. This sample comprises approximately 59,000 clones, about 81% of them detected only once. Clones ranked in the top ten supply under 40% of the sample. The sequencing input was peripheral blood. The receptors stem from a man between 60 and 75 years old with COVID-19, enrolled during active disease.

This clone came up once. J is TRBJ2-7 and V is TRBV7-9; D is perhaps TRBD1 (6 bases). The V gene's germline CDR1 is SEHNR and CDR2 FQNEAQ (reference sequence). V lost 5 bases to trimming and J lost 5 bases, with 19 bases between them. This CDR3 comprises 15 residues. CDR3 in amino acids: CASSPGQTLRDEQYF. The DNA of the CDR3 is TGTGCCAGCAGCCCCGGACAGACCCTAAGAGACGAGCAGTACTTC.

The chain couples TRBV10-3 to TRBJ1-2; 9 bases match TRBD1. This CDR3 contains 16 residues. CDR1 is ENHRY and CDR2 is SYGVKD in the germline V gene. V gave up 7 bases and J gave up 8 bases; unmatched junction bases: 17. CDR3 bases: TGTGCCATCAATGGGCGACAGGGGGACCTTTTTCGCGGCTACACCTTC. Translating gives CAINGRQGDLFRGYTF.

V is TRBV6-5 and J is TRBJ2-7; maybe TRBD1 (6 bases). V lost 6 bases and J 5 bases, leaving 14 bases between the germline ends. From germline, CDR1 is MNHEY and CDR2 SVGAGI. This CDR3 spans 13 amino acids. The CDR3 nucleotides are TGTGCCAGCAGGGGTGACAGGCTGCACGAGCAGTACTTC. Protein: CASRGDRLHEQYF.

The V call is TRBV19, the J call TRBJ1-6; 10 bases line up with TRBD1. Trimming took 6 bases from V and 10 from J; bases not matched to a gene: 9. This CDR3 is 15 amino acids long. CDR1 is LNHDA, CDR2 SQIVND, per germline (reference sequence). The DNA for the CDR3 is TGTGCCAGTAGGAGGACCGGGACAGGGGTCTCACCCCTCCACTTT. Translation gives CASRRTGTGVSPLHF. Variable domain in full (rest from reference TRBV19 and TRBJ1-6): DGGITQSPKYLFRKEGQNVTLSCEQNLNHDAMYWYRQDPGQGLRLIYYSQIVNDFQKGDIAEGYSVSREKKESFPLTVTSAQKNPTAFYLCASRRTGTGVSPLHFGNGTRLTVT.

The CDR3 DNA reads TGTGCCAGCACCGGGACAGGTGAAGCTTTCTTT. Its translation: CASTGTGEAFF. This chain uses TRBV5-4 with TRBJ1-1; 8 nucleotides line up with TRBD1. The CDR3 runs to 11 residues. The V and J ends lost 6 bases and 7 bases, in that order; junction bases with no gene match: 2. Germline values: CDR1 SGHNT, CDR2 YYREEE (reference sequence). Supplemented by reference TRBV5-4 and TRBJ1-1, the full variable domain reads ETGVTQSPTHLIKTRGQQVTLRCSSQSGHNTVSWYQQALGQGPQFIFQYYREEENGRGNFPPRFSGLQFPNYSSELNVNALELDDSALYLCASTGTGEAFFGQGTRLTVV.

The V call is TRBV5-4, the J call TRBJ2-5; the match to TRBD1 covers 12 bases. Germline V gives CDR1 SGHNT, CDR2 YYREEE (reference sequence). There are 17 residues in the CDR3. V shed 5 bases, J shed 2 bases, and the junction held 10 bases outside the gene matches. The CDR3 protein is CASRPGQGARGQETQYF. The CDR3 coding sequence is TGTGCCAGCAGACCGGGACAGGGGGCGAGAGGTCAAGAGACCCAGTACTTC.

The chain carries TRBV6-5 and TRBJ2-7, with D perhaps matching TRBD2 (6 bases). The CDR3 is 15 amino acids. V shed 0 bases and J shed 2 bases, with 11 bases lying between them. Germline V gives CDR1 MNHEY, CDR2 SVGAGI. The CDR3 nucleotides read TGTGCCAGCAGTTACTCGGGGCGGGACGCCTACGAGCAGTACTTC. Its protein is CASSYSGRDAYEQYF.

The V gene is TRBV6-5, the J gene TRBJ2-5, with 14 nucleotides matching TRBD2. This CDR3 region has 15 residues. Germline CDR1 is MNHEY and CDR2 is SVGAGI. The V segment lost 6 bases and the J segment 4 bases; nucleotides outside the gene matches: 4. The CDR3 nucleotides read TGTGCCAGCAGCCGCGGGACTAGCGGGAGAGAGACCCAGTACTTC. It yields the protein CASSRGTSGRETQYF.

V is TRBV5-6 and J is TRBJ1-5; possible D gene TRBD1, 5 bases. V was trimmed by 4 bases and J by 2 bases, leaving 25 bases between them. The V gene's germline CDR1 is SGHDT and CDR2 YYEEEE. The CDR3 consists of 19 residues. The DNA for the CDR3 is TGTGCCAGCAGCCCCCGGGGACGGGGAGGAAAATTGGGCAATCAGCCCCAGCATTTT. Its translation is CASSPRGRGGKLGNQPQHF.

The chain combines TRBV5-6 with TRBJ1-3, with 8 nucleotides matching TRBD1. Germline loops: CDR1 SGHDT, CDR2 YYEEEE. Unmatched junction bases numbered 5, after V lost 4 bases and J lost 2 bases. This CDR3 spans 15 amino acids. The CDR3 loop reads CASSATDRAGNTIYF. The CDR3 DNA follows: TGTGCCAGCAGCGCGACGGACAGGGCTGGAAACACCATATATTTT.

This chain links TRBV11-3 with TRBJ2-1; perhaps TRBD2 as D (6 bases). The V end lost 1 base, the J end lost 2 bases, and 12 bases lay between the germline ends. Germline V gene lookup returns CDR1 SGHNT and CDR2 YENEEA. This CDR3 comprises 16 residues. As DNA, the CDR3 is TGTGCCAGCAGCTTAGTACTCGGAGGGCCCTACAATGAGCAGTTCTTC. This translates into CASSLVLGGPYNEQFF.

This clone came up a few times. The rearrangement joins TRBV29-1 to TRBJ2-1; the match to TRBD2 covers 10 bases. The CDR3 has 14 residues. The ends lost 6 bases at V and 7 bases at J; junction bases unmatched: 9. Germline V lookup: CDR1 SQVTM, CDR2 ANQGSEA. CDR3 DNA: TGCAGCGTGGAACTAGCGGGGTTGGGAAATGAGCAGTTCTTC. This gives the protein CSVELAGLGNEQFF.

The genes are TRBV6-5 and TRBJ2-3, with TRBD1 matching 7 bases. V gave up 6 bases and J gave up 2 bases; unmatched junction bases: 8. The CDR3 totals 15 residues. Germline V lookup: CDR1 MNHEY, CDR2 SVGAGI. This CDR3 is CASRQTGSDTDTQYF. The DNA for the CDR3 is TGTGCCAGCAGACAGACAGGGTCGGACACAGATACGCAGTATTTT.

This rearrangement joins TRBV7-3 to TRBJ2-5; D remains ambiguous. There are 13 residues in the CDR3. In germline, CDR1 is SGHTA, CDR2 FQGTGA. Trimming left V 3 bases short and J 1 base short, with 6 bases between. The CDR3 sequence is CASSFIPQETQYF. CDR3 DNA sequence: TGTGCCAGCAGCTTTATCCCCCAAGAGACCCAGTACTTC.

This rearrangement joins TRBV12-3 or TRBV12-4 to TRBJ1-3; 7 positions match TRBD1. J gave up 8 bases and V 1 base, and 2 bases lay outside the gene matches. This CDR3 region has 13 residues. In nucleotides, the CDR3 is TGTGCCAGCAGTTTAGTCCAGGGGGACACCATATATTTT. Protein: CASSLVQGDTIYF.

This clone was seen a few times. The genes are TRBV13 and TRBJ2-1; 10 bases are a match to TRBD2. The CDR3 length is 15 residues. The ends lost 7 bases at V and 4 bases at J; junction bases unmatched: 7. CDR1 PRHDT and CDR2 FYEKMQ come from the germline V gene (reference sequence). The CDR3 DNA reads TGTGCCAGCATCCTCCGGACTAGCGGTTACAATGAGCAGTTCTTC. Residues: CASILRTSGYNEQFF.

CDR3 sequence (DNA): TGTGCCAGCAGCCCCACCGGAAGCGCCTACGAGCAGTACTTC. Protein: CASSPTGSAYEQYF. V is TRBV9 and J is TRBJ2-7; D is unclear. The germline V gene has CDR1 SGDLS and CDR2 YYNGEE. The V end was cut by 4 bases, the J end by 2 bases, with 13 bases between. The CDR3 loop spans 14 amino acids.

The V call is TRBV19, the J call TRBJ2-1, with D perhaps TRBD1 (6 bases). CDR3 length: 15 residues. Trimming left V 5 bases short and J 0 bases short, with 11 bases between. Germline V gene lookup returns CDR1 LNHDA and CDR2 SQIVND (reference sequence). The CDR3 region has the DNA TGTGCCAGTAGTGCCGACAGGAGCTCCTACAATGAGCAGTTCTTC. This gives the protein CASSADRSSYNEQFF.

The chain couples TRBV9 to TRBJ2-7, with 7 bases matching TRBD1. This CDR3 is 14 amino acids long. The junction had 4 bases not matched to a gene; V was cut back by 4 bases and J by 0 bases. The V gene's germline CDR1 is SGDLS and CDR2 YYNGEE. CDR3 residues: CASSPGQSSYEQYF. CDR3 nucleotide sequence: TGTGCCAGCAGCCCGGGACAGAGCTCCTACGAGCAGTACTTC.

This clone was seen more than once but under ten times. The genes are TRBV18 and TRBJ2-7; 13 bases align to TRBD2. Germline-derived CDR1 and CDR2 are KGHSH and LQKENI. After removal of 6 bases from V and 9 bases from J, the junction contained 17 bases not matched to a gene. The CDR3 has 17 residues. CDR3 nucleotides: TGTGCCAGCTCTCTCAGCGCACTAGCGGGAGGGCCTGAGTTGCAGTACTTC. Encoded protein: CASSLSALAGGPELQYF.

This chain links TRBV7-2 with TRBJ2-2, with unresolved D. CDR1 and CDR2 from the germline V gene are SGHTA and FQGNSA. Trimming stripped 1 base from V and 1 base from J, with 7 bases between. The CDR3 sequence is 15 residues long. CDR3 nucleotides: TGTGCCAGCAGCTTAGGACTTGAGAACACCGGGGAGCTGTTTTTT. Translated, it gives CASSLGLENTGELFF.

The rearrangement joins TRBV3-1 (or the pseudogene TRBV3-2) to TRBJ1-1, with TRBD1 matching over 10 bases. CDR1 LGHDT and CDR2 YNNKEL come from the germline V gene (reference sequence). V was clipped by 1 base and J by 1 base; unmatched bases: 0. CDR3 size: 15 residues. The CDR3 nucleotides are TGTGCCAGCAGCCAAGGGACAGGGGGGAACACTGAAGCTTTCTTT. Its protein product is CASSQGTGGNTEAFF.

This clone was picked up one time. The rearrangement uses TRBV25-1 and TRBJ1-2; 7 bases align to TRBD1. V was pared by 1 base and J by 8 bases, with 10 bases of the junction left unmatched. This CDR3 contains 15 residues. Germline V CDR1 and CDR2: MGHDK, SYGVNS. The CDR3 region is CASSELTGLGGGYTF. The DNA for the CDR3 is TGTGCCAGCAGTGAATTGACAGGGCTGGGCGGAGGCTACACCTTC.

V is TRBV2 and J is TRBJ2-7; perhaps TRBD1 as D (5 bases). Germline loops: CDR1 SNHLY, CDR2 FYNNEI. The CDR3 has 14 residues. V lost 2 bases, J lost 6 bases, and 14 bases lay in between. CDR3 sequence reads: CASSEIGGRGEQYF. Here the CDR3 DNA reads TGTGCCAGCAGTGAAATCGGCGGAAGGGGCGAGCAGTACTTC.

This chain uses TRBV7-9 with TRBJ1-2; the match to TRBD1 covers 12 bases. The CDR3 contains 17 residues. Trimming took 5 bases from V and 5 from J; bases not matched to a gene: 12. Per the germline V gene, CDR1 is SEHNR and CDR2 is FQNEAQ (reference sequence). DNA for the CDR3: TGTGCCAGCAGCCCGGGGACAGGGGGCGCGGGTTTGTATGGCTACACCTTC. This codes for CASSPGTGGAGLYGYTF.

The rearrangement links TRBV4-1 to TRBJ1-2; D not certain. Germline lookup yields CDR1 MGHRA and CDR2 YSYEKL. The CDR3 extends over 15 amino acids. V lost 1 base and J 0 bases, leaving 9 bases between the germline ends. In DNA, the CDR3 is TGCGCCAGCAGCCAAGTTACCACAGCTAACTATGGCTACACCTTC. It codes for CASSQVTTANYGYTF.